Following are 29 T cell receptor beta chains from one sample sequenced in a study of human T cells and chemical hapten exposure. Time point of the sample: patch test 3, about 24 weeks after DPC sensitization. Treatment described: therapeutic diphenylcyclopropenone sensitization with weekly scalp DPC. One entry per CDR3 protein results from TCRdb running MiXCR on the RACE reads. This table has just under 65,000 distinct CDR3 sequences, 11% appearing once. This sample comprised whole blood, obtained in connection with sensitization to the hapten diphenylcyclopropenone (DPC). The receptor set was obtained from a woman in her 30s with alopecia areata. Some clones in this sample may be carry-over from other donors' samples.

This chain joins TRBV9 and TRBJ2-7; possible D gene TRBD2, 5 bases. Germline loops: CDR1 SGDLS, CDR2 YYNGEE. Trimming removed 4 bases at V and 0 bases at J, with 8 bases between. The CDR3 contains 13 residues. CDR3 sequence: CASSPEGSYEQYF. In nucleotides, the CDR3 is TGTGCCAGCAGCCCAGAGGGCTCCTACGAGCAGTACTTC.

The chain combines TRBV5-1 with TRBJ1-4; TRBD1 agrees at 9 bases. The CDR3 length is 14 residues. The germline V gene has CDR1 SGHRS and CDR2 YFSETQ. Trimming took 4 bases from V and 7 from J; bases not matched to a gene: 5. This chain's CDR3 is CASSQDRGGEKLFF. DNA for the CDR3: TGCGCCAGCAGCCAGGACAGGGGTGGTGAAAAACTGTTTTTT.

The chain combines TRBV4-3 with TRBJ2-7, with unresolved D. CDR1 LGHNA and CDR2 YSLEER come from the germline V gene. The CDR3 loop spans 8 amino acids. The CDR3 DNA follows: TGCCCCCCCCACGAGCAGTACTTC. Translating it yields CPPHEQYF.

V gene TRBV2 combines with J gene TRBJ2-3, with 9 nucleotides matching TRBD1. Unmatched junction bases numbered 16, after V lost 2 bases and J lost 4 bases. This CDR3 has 19 residues. Germline CDR1 and CDR2: SNHLY and FYNNEI. The CDR3 sequence: CASSEFVRTTGGVADTQYF. CDR3 in DNA: TGTGCCAGCAGTGAATTCGTCCGGACGACAGGGGGTGTAGCAGATACGCAGTATTTT.

This clonotype has more than one count but fewer than ten. The CDR3, as DNA: TGTGCCAGCAACCCGGGACAGTCATTTGAAAAACTGTTTTTT. Its translation: CASNPGQSFEKLFF. The chain carries TRBV11-2 and TRBJ1-4; TRBD1 matches 7 bases. Germline V gene data show CDR1 as SGHAT and CDR2 as FQNNGV. V shed 7 bases, J shed 7 bases, and the junction held 9 bases outside the gene matches. The CDR3 length is 14 residues.

The rearrangement links TRBV11-2 to TRBJ1-2, with D possibly TRBD1 on 5 matching bases. V was clipped by 6 bases and J by 1 base, with 18 bases between them. This CDR3 contains 16 residues. Germline V gene data show CDR1 as SGHAT and CDR2 as FQNNGV. CDR3: CASRWNQGPLNYGYTF. CDR3 in DNA: TGTGCCAGCAGATGGAACCAGGGTCCCCTTAACTATGGCTACACCTTC.

This clonotype was seen many times. The chain joins TRBV7-9 to TRBJ2-6; 7 nucleotides align to TRBD1. The germline V gene has CDR1 SEHNR and CDR2 FQNEAQ (reference sequence). The V gene end was trimmed by 4 bases and the J gene end by 0 bases; junction bases not matched to a gene: 6. The CDR3 totals 17 residues. CDR3 DNA: TGTGCCAGCAGCTCTATGACAGGGCTCTCTGGGGCCAACGTCCTGACTTTC. The encoded protein is CASSSMTGLSGANVLTF. Together with reference TRBV7-9 and TRBJ2-6, the CDR3 gives the full variable domain: DTGVSQNPRHKITKRGQNVTFRCDPISEHNRLYWYRQTLGQGPEFLTYFQNEAQLEKSRLLSDRFSAERPKGSFSTLEIQRTEQGDSAMYLCASSSMTGLSGANVLTFGAGSRLTVL.

The chain is built from TRBV27 and TRBJ2-1; D remains ambiguous. V lost 9 bases to trimming and J lost 0 bases, with 15 bases between them. The length of the CDR3 is 15 residues. The germline gives CDR1 MNHEY, CDR2 SMNVEV (reference sequence). DNA of the CDR3: TGTGCCAGTAGGATGGCCACTCTCTCCTACAATGAGCAGTTCTTC. It yields the protein CASRMATLSYNEQFF.

V usage is TRBV3-1 and J usage is TRBJ2-2; D unresolved. Germline CDR1 and CDR2: LGHDT and YNNKEL (reference sequence). CDR3 length: 13 residues. The ends were cut back, 3 bases at V and 4 bases at J, with 6 bases in the middle. CDR3 coding DNA: TGTGCCAGCAGCCATCTACCCACCGGGGAGCTGTTTTTT. Protein sequence: CASSHLPTGELFF.

CDR3 residues: CASSLGRGQETQYF. CDR3 sequence (DNA): TGTGCCAGCAGTTTAGGGAGGGGTCAAGAGACCCAGTACTTC. The chain carries TRBV12-3 or TRBV12-4 and TRBJ2-5; D is perhaps TRBD2 (6 bases). This CDR3 has 14 amino acids. V was shortened by 1 base and J by 2 bases, with 8 bases between the two germline ends.

The chain carries TRBV18 and TRBJ2-1; TRBD1 might be the D (6 bases). The CDR3 totals 15 residues. Germline CDR1 reads KGHSH; CDR2 reads LQKENI. The germline V and J ends were trimmed by 1 base and 4 bases, with 11 bases remaining between them. The CDR3, as DNA: TGTGCCAGCTCACCACTGGACAGCCCTTACAATGAGCAGTTCTTC. Protein product: CASSPLDSPYNEQFF.

This clonotype has ten or more counts. The chain has TRBV7-8 and TRBJ1-1, with a weak D call TRBD1 (5 bases). This CDR3 contains 14 residues. CDR1 is SGHVS and CDR2 is FQNEAQ in the germline V gene. The V gene lost 1 base and the J gene lost 7 bases, with 13 bases spanning the gap. The CDR3 reads CASSLGQLGSEAFF. DNA for the CDR3: TGTGCCAGCAGCTTAGGACAGCTTGGGAGTGAAGCTTTCTTT.

V usage is TRBV9 and J usage is TRBJ2-7; D gene unclear. CDR1 and CDR2 from the germline V gene are SGDLS and YYNGEE. Deletions cut 0 bases from V and 4 bases from J, with 8 bases between. The CDR3 has 13 amino acids. In DNA form, the CDR3 reads TGTGCCAGCAGCGTAGACCCGTCTTACGAGCAGTACTTC. Protein sequence: CASSVDPSYEQYF.

This clonotype showed up many times. The genes are TRBV9 and TRBJ1-1; perhaps TRBD1 as D (6 bases). The germline V gene encodes CDR1 SGDLS and CDR2 YYNGEE. This CDR3 contains 15 residues. Trimming removed 0 bases from V and 8 bases from J, with 17 bases in between. CDR3 DNA: TGTGCCAGCAGCGTAGATGCGGGGGCGCAAGGGGAAGCTTTCTTT. This codes for CASSVDAGAQGEAFF.

This clonotype was seen at least ten times. A junction boundary mismatches the germline segment, possibly from a read error. The chain recombines TRBV20-1 with TRBJ2-3; D ambiguous. Germline CDR1 reads DFQATT; CDR2 reads SNEGSKA (reference sequence). This CDR3 region has 10 residues. CDR3 amino acids: CSASISEAHF. As DNA, the CDR3 is TGCAGTGCTAGTATTTCAGAGGCCCATTTT.

This clonotype was recorded a few times. J is TRBJ2-1 and V is TRBV11-2, with D hard to call. There are 17 residues in the CDR3. V lost 0 bases to trimming and J lost 5 bases, with 17 bases between them. Per the germline V gene, CDR1 is SGHAT and CDR2 is FQNNGV. CDR3 residues: CASSLDRPKWDNNEQFF. DNA for the CDR3: TGTGCCAGCAGCTTAGACAGACCAAAATGGGATAACAATGAGCAGTTCTTC.

As for this clonotype: The junction departs from germline at one end; a sequencing error may be responsible. The rearrangement uses TRBV7-7 and TRBJ2-1, with D possibly being TRBD2 (6 bases). The germline V gene has CDR1 SSHAT and CDR2 FNYEAQ (reference sequence). The length of the CDR3 is 16 residues. Here the CDR3 reads CASSLGSSSGGNEQFF. The CDR3 nucleotides read TGTGCTAGCAGCTTGGGGAGTAGTAGCGGAGGCAATGAGCAGTTCTTC.

This clonotype came up many times. As DNA, the CDR3 is TGTGCCACCAGTGAAACTCTAGCGGGACCCACAGATACGCAGTATTTT. Its protein is CATSETLAGPTDTQYF. The chain carries TRBV24-1 and TRBJ2-3, with TRBD2 matching over 9 bases. Germline-derived CDR1 and CDR2 are KGHDR and SFDVKD. The CDR3 is 16 amino acids. Germline trimming cut 4 bases from V and 2 bases from J; bases unmatched to any gene: 6.

The V gene is TRBV6-6, the J gene TRBJ2-3; tentatively, D is TRBD1 (6 bases). The CDR3 loop spans 13 amino acids. Trimming took off 5 bases at V and 6 bases at J, with 12 bases between the two ends. CDR1 and CDR2 from the germline V gene are MNHNY and SVGAGI (reference sequence). CDR3 nucleotide sequence: TGTGCCAGCAGTCCGCCAGGGGCGGATACGCAGTATTTT. Amino acids: CASSPPGADTQYF.

The chain carries TRBV18 and TRBJ2-1; D is unclear. V lost 3 bases, J lost 0 bases, and 6 bases lay in between. The length of the CDR3 is 14 residues. Germline CDR1 and CDR2: KGHSH and LQKENI. In DNA form, the CDR3 reads TGTGCCAGCTCACCCGTGAGCTCCTACAATGAGCAGTTCTTC. Translating it yields CASSPVSSYNEQFF. The full variable domain, its missing parts supplied by reference TRBV18 and TRBJ2-1, is NAGVMQNPRHLVRRRGQEARLRCSPMKGHSHVYWYRQLPEEGLKFMVYLQKENIIDESGMPKERFSAEFPKEGPSILRIQQVVRGDSAAYFCASSPVSSYNEQFFGPGTRLTVL.

The chain has TRBV6-5 and TRBJ1-5, with TRBD1 matching over 8 bases. The trim removed 8 bases at V and 4 bases at J, leaving 13 bases unmatched. CDR1 and CDR2 (germline): MNHEY, SVGAGI. This CDR3 comprises 16 residues. The CDR3 spells CASRRSRTGTNQPQHF. In DNA form, the CDR3 reads TGTGCCAGCCGTAGGTCTAGGACAGGGACGAATCAGCCCCAGCATTTT.

This clonotype has a handful of counts. The J gene is TRBJ2-5, the V gene TRBV5-1; 7 positions agree with TRBD1. Germline V lookup: CDR1 SGHRS, CDR2 YFSETQ. Trimming at V came to 0 bases and at J to 2 bases, leaving 4 bases not matched to a gene. This CDR3 is built from 15 residues. The CDR3 DNA sequence: TGCGCCAGCAGCTTGGCCTTGACAGGGCAAGAGACCCAGTACTTC. Protein product: CASSLALTGQETQYF.

This clonotype was seen more than once but under ten times. The chain is built from TRBV5-4 and TRBJ2-5; D is perhaps TRBD1 (6 bases). V lost 4 bases and J 5 bases, leaving 15 bases between the germline ends. CDR1 SGHNT and CDR2 YYREEE come from the germline V gene (reference sequence). The CDR3 runs 14 residues. Here the CDR3 reads CASSPRTGSETQYF. CDR3 in DNA: TGTGCCAGCAGCCCAAGAACAGGGTCCGAGACCCAGTACTTC.

This clonotype has a count of ten or more. This chain uses TRBV11-3 with TRBJ2-2; D gene unclear. The CDR3 is 13 amino acids. With 5 bases removed from V and 0 bases from J, the gap between germline ends came to 4 bases. From germline, CDR1 is SGHNT and CDR2 YENEEA. The CDR3 loop reads CASSPPNTGELFF. DNA for the CDR3: TGTGCCAGCAGCCCACCGAACACCGGGGAGCTGTTTTTT.

The V and J genes are TRBV28 and TRBJ1-4, with a weak D call TRBD1 (6 bases). The CDR3 extends over 15 amino acids. V lost 9 bases to trimming and J lost 3 bases, with 17 bases between them. Germline-derived CDR1 and CDR2 are MDHEN and SYDVKM. CDR3: CASFREGVSNEKLFF. CDR3 coding DNA: TGTGCCAGTTTTCGGGAGGGGGTTTCTAATGAAAAACTGTTTTTT.

At least ten counts were recorded for this clonotype. The chain links TRBV29-1 to TRBJ1-1; a weak D match, TRBD1 (6 bases). The germline gives CDR1 SQVTM, CDR2 ANQGSEA. The ends were cut back, 7 bases at V and 2 bases at J, with 14 bases in the middle. There are 13 residues in the CDR3. In nucleotides, the CDR3 is TGCAGCGCCCTCCGGGGGACAAACACTGAAGCTTTCTTT. This gives the protein CSALRGTNTEAFF.

This clonotype occurred many times. The chain uses TRBV7-3 and TRBJ2-5; weak D call: TRBD2 (5 bases). The CDR3 contains 15 residues. V was cut by 1 base and J by 2 bases, with 11 bases left in between. In germline, CDR1 is SGHTA, CDR2 FQGTGA. In nucleotides, the CDR3 is TGTGCCAGCAGCTTAATCGGAGGCAGTCAAGAGACCCAGTACTTC. This sequence encodes CASSLIGGSQETQYF. Full variable domain (rest looked up from reference TRBV7-3 and TRBJ2-5): GAGVSQTPSNKVTEKGKYVELRCDPISGHTALYWYRQSLGQGPEFLIYFQGTGAADDSGLPNDRFFAVRPEGSVSTLKIQRTERGDSAVYLCASSLIGGSQETQYFGPGTRLLVL.

This rearrangement joins TRBV4-3 to TRBJ1-5; D is uncertain. CDR1 LGHNA and CDR2 YSLEER come from the germline V gene. Between the trimmed V and J ends, which lost 1 base and 6 bases, there was a span of 7 bases. The CDR3 covers 13 residues. The CDR3 DNA is TGCGCCAGCAGCCAAGGGAGGGTTCAGCCCCAGCATTTT. It yields the protein CASSQGRVQPQHF.

Only a few counts were recorded for this clonotype. The rearrangement links TRBV7-9 to TRBJ2-7, with 7 bases lining up with TRBD1. The CDR3 has 16 amino acids. V lost 4 bases to trimming and J lost 3 bases; unmatched junction nucleotides: 12. Germline loops: CDR1 SEHNR, CDR2 FQNEAQ (reference sequence). CDR3 DNA: TGTGCCAGCAGCTCCCTGACAGGGAGTAGGCGCTACGAGCAGTACTTC. Its protein is CASSSLTGSRRYEQYF.